This T cell receptor beta chain stems from a study of blood T cell repertoires in COVID-19 (dated by TCRdb to about 2020). For the study in its entirety: Collaborator samples came from the United States, Italy and Spain and covered acute and convalescent phases of COVID-19. The material from the prospective study consisted of cDNA or gDNA derived from T cells, B-cell-depleted T cells, or PBMCs. Subjects who had been exposed to COVID-19, were actively infected with it, or had recovered from it provided the deeply sampled blood TCRbeta repertoires that made up the dataset. The repertoires were made available in a free public database intended to serve as a resource for research on the immune response to SARS-CoV-2. The samples were drawn from the first 160 participants of the ongoing ImmuneRACE study and from over 950 subjects provided by 6 global collaborators. Nearly every sample came with metadata listing a de-identified subject ID, COVID-19 status, age in years and sex. Where HLA class I and class II types were available, the types were taken from metadata supplied by the sample provider, not from assay-based typing. Study-wide conclusions, independent of this receptor: How much clinical and demographic metadata was included differed by source and by participant, and the metadata was provided uncurated.

One collaborating source in Seattle enrolled patients during active infection and followed them longitudinally through the course of disease. The collaborating institutions used their own protocols to collect whole blood in K2EDTA tubes. For TCRbeta analysis, collaborators shipped samples as frozen whole blood, isolated PBMCs, or DNA extracted from either of those sample types. Comment on this clone: It lacks a known antigen. Base qualities were left out, and no much larger clone turns up one base away.

Including the terminal cysteine and phenylalanine, the CDR3 comprises 15 residues. Left in the record is the CDR3 DNA by itself, 45 bases read in frame from the first base. CDR1 and CDR2 are drawn from the germline V gene (reference sequence): SEHNR, FQNEAQ. From V the trimming removes 5 bases and from J it removes 2 bases, while the gene matches leave 7 bases of the junction unaccounted for. The immunoSEQ Assay, a bias-controlled multiplex PCR, was used to amplify TCRbeta CDR3 regions from genomic DNA. Per the source publication's procedure: Within the assay, amplification of reference gene primers was used to estimate how many nucleated cells each sample contained. To quantify the absolute abundance of each unique TCRbeta CDR3 rearrangement, sequence reads were collapsed and filtered. For each sample, productive Simpson clonality was calculated as the square root of Simpson's diversity index over productive rearrangements. What TCRdb holds here is the immuneACCESS table cut down to in-frame rearrangements. Part of the clones is not present; checked against another copy, under half of the missing clones reflect an unresolved V gene, and the others are unexplained. That table supplies the V and J calls and clone size; D and trimming were determined from the DNA. For this sample the table gives approximately 300,000 clones, of which about 93% were detected only once. In total, the top ten clones hold 6.5% to 8% of the sample.

The rearrangement combines TRBV7-9 with TRBJ2-5; TRBD1 agrees with 8 junctional bases. This receptor was taken from a woman aged 30 to 39 with COVID-19, enrolled during active disease. Sequencing used peripheral blood. CDR3 loop: CASSQATGGQETQYF. The DNA reads as follows: TGTGCCAGCAGCCAAGCTACAGGGGGGCAAGAGACCCAGTACTTC. Full variable domain (CDR3 extended with the reference TRBV7-9 and TRBJ2-5 proteins): DTGVSQNPRHKITKRGQNVTFRCDPISEHNRLYWYRQTLGQGPEFLTYFQNEAQLEKSRLLSDRFSAERPKGSFSTLEIQRTEQGDSAMYLCASSQATGGQETQYFGPGTRLLVL.